Sequencing of this TCR beta chain was carried out in a study of CD8+ T cells in alopecia areata. Findings and limits, study-wide: It was less clear whether patients shared TCRs than it was in mice, possibly because of HLA. Alopecia totalis/universalis scalp especially showed more expanded CD8+ clones than normal scalp.

In the case of this clone: No antigen is known for it.

cDNA reverse transcribed from extracted RNA served as the sequencing template. The repertoire was sequenced with immunoSEQ multiplex PCR; TCRdb's copy has only in-frame clones and lacks some. This sample has around 50,000 clones; about 96% occur once, and the top ten carry 25% to 30%. The CDR3 extends over 12 amino acids. CDR1 is SGHVS and CDR2 is FQNEAQ in the germline V gene. V dropped 2 bases and J dropped 6 bases, with 6 bases sitting between them. PBMC-derived CD4+ and CD8+ T cells were sorted. The rearrangement links TRBV7-8 to TRBJ2-3; D not resolved. The sequenced sample was CD8+ T cells sorted from blood, obtained at week 0. The sequence was collected from a human donor with alopecia areata. As DNA, the CDR3 is TGTGCCAGCAGCTTATCCCCGGATACGCAGTATTTT. Translating it yields CASSLSPDTQYF.